The next 30 T cell receptor beta chains were all read from a single sample in a study of CD8+CD57+ T cells in acquired aplastic anemia. Flow cytometry had shown expanded CD8+CD57+ cells in the patients chosen for sequencing. Profiling of TCR beta VDJ combinations and CDR3 sequences used genomic DNA as template. TCRdb re-called the reads with MiXCR, one entry per CDR3 protein. The sample gives around 200,000 distinct CDR3 sequences, 63% of which show up once; roughly 46% is in the top ten. Sample: sorted CD4+, CD8+, or CD8+CD57+ T cells (not recorded which) from PBMCs. These receptors all stem from a human donor with aplastic anemia.

Many counts were recorded for this clonotype. V usage is TRBV24-1 and J usage is TRBJ1-1; TRBD1 matches at 10 bases. The CDR3 has 15 residues. The germline V gene encodes CDR1 KGHDR and CDR2 SFDVKD. V was pared by 10 bases and J by 5 bases, with 12 bases of the junction left unmatched. The CDR3 nucleotides are TGTGCCACAGAACCGACAGGGGGCGCGGGAACTGAAGCTTTCTTT. Translating gives CATEPTGGAGTEAFF.

This clonotype came up a few times. The chain carries TRBV7-6 and TRBJ1-6; a possible D gene is TRBD1 (6 bases). This CDR3 is built from 16 residues. Germline CDR1 and CDR2: SGHVS and FNYEAQ. Trimming removed 3 bases from V and 10 bases from J, with 19 bases in between. CDR3 nucleotides: TGTGCCAGCAGCTTGGATGCTGGAGGAACAGGGTCACCCCTCCACTTT. Encoded protein: CASSLDAGGTGSPLHF.

The chain employs TRBV29-1 and TRBJ2-1; 7 nucleotides line up with TRBD1. The CDR3 sequence is 12 residues long. Trimming at V came to 6 bases and at J to 9 bases, leaving 8 bases not matched to a gene. Germline-derived CDR1 and CDR2 are SQVTM and ANQGSEA. CDR3 loop: CSVADREPEQFF. The CDR3 DNA follows: TGCAGCGTGGCCGACAGGGAACCTGAGCAGTTCTTC.

The chain uses TRBV20-1 and TRBJ1-1; no firm D call. Trimming removed 5 bases from V and 3 bases from J, with 13 bases in between. Germline values: CDR1 DFQATT, CDR2 SNEGSKA (reference sequence). CDR3 size: 13 residues. The CDR3 here is CSALTFSDTEAFF. In nucleotides, the CDR3 is TGCAGTGCTTTGACATTCTCGGACACTGAAGCTTTCTTT.

The chain joins TRBV7-6 to TRBJ1-3, with 12 bases matching TRBD1. Germline V gene sequence: CDR1 SGHVS, CDR2 FNYEAQ. Trimming cost V 5 bases and J 6 bases; bases outside gene matches: 5. The CDR3 totals 15 residues. This CDR3 is CASSGDRGLENTIYF. CDR3 DNA: TGTGCCAGCAGCGGGGACAGGGGGCTAGAAAACACCATATATTTT.

This clonotype was seen many times. This chain links TRBV29-1 with TRBJ1-6, with unresolved D. Trimming stripped 5 bases from V and 5 bases from J, with 10 bases between. The CDR3 consists of 13 residues. Per germline, CDR1 SQVTM and CDR2 ANQGSEA. In DNA, the CDR3 is TGCAGCGTTAGATATAGGGATAATTCACCCCTCCACTTT. Encoded protein: CSVRYRDNSPLHF.

This clonotype was picked up many times. CDR3 nucleotide sequence: TGTGCCAGCAGCTTAAGGGCTAGCGGGGGCTCCTACGAGCAGTACTTC. It specifies CASSLRASGGSYEQYF. This chain links TRBV11-2 with TRBJ2-7, with TRBD2 matching 10 bases. Per germline, CDR1 SGHAT and CDR2 FQNNGV. V shed 2 bases, J shed 0 bases, and the junction held 4 bases outside the gene matches. CDR3 length: 16 amino acids.

The chain links TRBV18 to TRBJ2-3; tentatively, D is TRBD1 (6 bases). Germline-derived CDR1 and CDR2 are KGHSH and LQKENI. V was cut by 4 bases and J by 2 bases, with 13 bases left in between. This CDR3 is 15 amino acids long. The CDR3 nucleotides are TGTGCCAGCTCACTAGAGGGGGTAACCACAGATACGCAGTATTTT. Translating gives CASSLEGVTTDTQYF.

The rearrangement joins TRBV12-5 to TRBJ1-3; maybe TRBD1 (6 bases). V lost 4 bases to trimming and J lost 4 bases, with 8 bases between them. CDR1 is LGHNT, CDR2 FRNRAP, per germline. The CDR3 is made up of 13 amino acids. Here the CDR3 reads CASGWDTGNTIYF. DNA of the CDR3: TGTGCTAGTGGTTGGGACACAGGAAACACCATATATTTT.

Comments on this clonotype: A much larger clone lies one base from this, so it may be a read error. The V gene is TRBV6-1, the J gene TRBJ1-2, with TRBD1 identical over 9 bases. The CDR3 has 15 amino acids. Unmatched junction bases numbered 14, after V lost 11 bases and J lost 4 bases. Germline values: CDR1 MNHNS, CDR2 SASEGT. CDR3 nucleotide sequence: TGTGCCGGCAATACAGGGGGCGTACTCCCCTATGGCTACACCTTC. Encoded protein: CAGNTGGVLPYGYTF.

This clonotype was counted a few times. The chain combines TRBV20-1 with TRBJ1-1, with D possibly matching TRBD1 (5 bases). CDR3 length: 14 amino acids. Germline CDR1 is DFQATT and CDR2 is SNEGSKA (reference sequence). Trimming took off 4 bases at V and 5 bases at J, with 17 bases between the two ends. The CDR3 protein is CSATRVEGRTEAFF. The DNA of the CDR3 is TGCAGTGCTACCCGGGTCGAGGGGAGGACTGAAGCTTTCTTT.

V is TRBV10-3 and J is TRBJ2-1, with a weak D call TRBD2 (5 bases). The CDR3 has 16 amino acids. Germline values: CDR1 ENHRY, CDR2 SYGVKD. Trimming removed 1 base at V and 0 bases at J, with 10 bases between. The CDR3 DNA sequence: TGTGCCATCAGTGAGTTGGACTTCAGCTCCTACAATGAGCAGTTCTTC. It encodes CAISELDFSSYNEQFF.

The rearrangement joins TRBV10-3 to TRBJ1-2; D may be TRBD1 (5 bases). Germline assignment: CDR1 ENHRY and CDR2 SYGVKD. The CDR3 spans 14 residues. V lost 7 bases, J lost 0 bases, and 12 bases lay in between. Here the CDR3 reads CAITQGSSNYGYTF. For the CDR3, the DNA is TGTGCCATCACCCAGGGAAGTTCTAACTATGGCTACACCTTC.

There are many counts of this clonotype. The J gene is TRBJ2-3, the V gene TRBV9; tentatively, D is TRBD2 (5 bases). V lost 3 bases and J 2 bases, leaving 16 bases between the germline ends. The CDR3 totals 16 residues. The germline gives CDR1 SGDLS, CDR2 YYNGEE. Here the CDR3 DNA reads TGTGCCAGCAGCGAGTACCTCGGGGTTTACACAGATACGCAGTATTTT. Protein product: CASSEYLGVYTDTQYF.

The chain recombines TRBV7-3 with TRBJ1-2, with D maybe TRBD1 (5 bases). Trimming pared 5 bases from V and 7 bases from J, leaving 17 bases between. The germline CDR1 and CDR2 sequences are SGHTA and FQGTGA. The CDR3 has 14 residues. Here the CDR3 reads CASSRGGAHPGYTF. The CDR3 DNA follows: TGTGCCAGCAGCCGCGGAGGGGCGCATCCTGGCTACACCTTC. Supplemented by reference TRBV7-3 and TRBJ1-2, the full variable domain reads GAGVSQTPSNKVTEKGKYVELRCDPISGHTALYWYRQSLGQGPEFLIYFQGTGAADDSGLPNDRFFAVRPEGSVSTLKIQRTERGDSAVYLCASSRGGAHPGYTFGSGTRLTVV.

The sample holds one count of this clonotype. The chain has TRBV7-6 and TRBJ1-1; D call uncertain. This CDR3 spans 14 amino acids. The germline V gene encodes CDR1 SGHVS and CDR2 FNYEAQ. The V end was cut by 5 bases, the J end by 1 base, with 11 bases between. This chain's CDR3 is CASSPGPKNTEAFF. The CDR3 nucleotides read TGTGCCAGCAGCCCAGGACCGAAGAACACTGAAGCTTTCTTT.

The gene calls are TRBV7-2 and TRBJ2-5, with D possibly TRBD2 on 6 matching bases. Germline V gene sequence: CDR1 SGHTA, CDR2 FQGNSA. There are 16 residues in the CDR3. The V end was cut by 1 base, the J end by 1 base, with 13 bases between. For the CDR3, the DNA is TGTGCCAGCAGCTTAGTTCGCCTGCGGGGCCAAGAGACCCAGTACTTC. Translating gives CASSLVRLRGQETQYF.

This chain links TRBV20-1 with TRBJ1-2, with no clear D. CDR3 length: 18 residues. In germline, CDR1 is DFQATT, CDR2 SNEGSKA (reference sequence). Deletions cut 1 base from V and 4 bases from J, with 25 bases between. The CDR3 loop is CSARGLAANQLPLYGYTF. CDR3 coding DNA: TGCAGTGCTAGAGGCCTAGCGGCCAACCAATTGCCCCTCTATGGCTACACCTTC.

In this sample, this clonotype turned up once. The gene calls are TRBV20-1 and TRBJ2-1; D is undetermined. V lost 0 bases and J lost 1, with 13 bases in between. The CDR3 spans 16 residues. Germline V CDR1 and CDR2: DFQATT, SNEGSKA (reference sequence). Here the CDR3 reads CSARDVNYSSYNEQFF. The DNA for the CDR3 is TGCAGTGCTAGAGATGTGAATTATTCTTCCTACAATGAGCAGTTCTTC.

This sequence joins TRBV7-2 and TRBJ1-2; D gene unclear. This CDR3 contains 14 residues. Trimming shortened V by 3 bases and J by 4 bases, and 12 bases separated the two germline ends. Germline lookup yields CDR1 SGHTA and CDR2 FQGNSA. CDR3 DNA sequence: TGTGCCAGCAGCTTGGGGTTACTGGCCTATGGCTACACCTTC. Translated: CASSLGLLAYGYTF.

The chain is built from TRBV7-9 and TRBJ1-4; the D gene is possibly TRBD1 (5 bases). The CDR3 consists of 14 residues. CDR1 is SEHNR, CDR2 FQNEAQ, per germline (reference sequence). Trimming removed 8 bases from V and 7 bases from J, with 17 bases in between. CDR3 coding DNA: TGTGCCAGCGCCCTTAAAGGGGAACCTGAAAAACTGTTTTTT. This translates into CASALKGEPEKLFF.

This clonotype was counted only a few times. The genes are TRBV7-9 and TRBJ2-7; the D is unclear. The germline V and J ends were trimmed by 5 bases and 7 bases, with 9 bases remaining between them. The CDR3 extends over 11 amino acids. Germline V CDR1 and CDR2: SEHNR, FQNEAQ (reference sequence). CDR3 residues: CASSRVGEQYF. The CDR3 DNA sequence: TGTGCCAGCAGCCGCGTTGGGGAGCAGTACTTC.

This clonotype showed up just a few times. The chain combines TRBV2 with TRBJ1-5; 7 bases are shared with TRBD1. Germline CDR1 is SNHLY and CDR2 is FYNNEI. This CDR3 has 15 amino acids. The V and J ends lost 4 bases and 7 bases, in that order; junction bases with no gene match: 10. The CDR3 loop reads CASSGRGTAHQPQHF. CDR3 nucleotide sequence: TGTGCCAGCAGTGGAAGGGGGACAGCTCACCAGCCCCAGCATTTT. Looking up the rest from reference TRBV2 and TRBJ1-5 gives the full variable domain: EPEVTQTPSHQVTQMGQEVILRCVPISNHLYFYWYRQILGQKVEFLVSFYNNEISEKSEIFDDQFSVERPDGSNFTLKIRSTKLEDSAMYFCASSGRGTAHQPQHFGDGTRLSIL.

The V and J genes are TRBV10-3 and TRBJ2-7, with D possibly TRBD2 on 5 matching bases. V gave up 10 bases and J gave up 6 bases, with 19 bases separating them. The CDR3 loop spans 13 amino acids. Per germline, CDR1 ENHRY and CDR2 SYGVKD. As DNA, the CDR3 is TGTGCCACCGGTGATCCCCAGACTACCGAGCAGTACTTC. Protein: CATGDPQTTEQYF.

The chain links TRBV7-2 to TRBJ2-7, with 9 nucleotides matching TRBD1. Per germline, CDR1 SGHTA and CDR2 FQGNSA. The CDR3 loop spans 17 amino acids. V dropped 1 base and J dropped 5; count of bases not matched to a gene: 12. As DNA, the CDR3 is TGTGCCAGCAGCTTAGAACAGGGGGCCAAGCTTATCCACGAGCAGTACTTC. This encodes CASSLEQGAKLIHEQYF.

This clonotype was found a few times. V usage is TRBV10-3 and J usage is TRBJ2-6; D remains ambiguous. The CDR3 is 14 amino acids. Germline loops: CDR1 ENHRY, CDR2 SYGVKD. V dropped 3 bases and J dropped 0 bases, with 3 bases sitting between them. CDR3 coding DNA: TGTGCCATCAGTGACAGCTCTGGGGCCAACGTCCTGACTTTC. It yields the protein CAISDSSGANVLTF.

The V gene is TRBV7-8, the J gene TRBJ2-1; 9 positions agree with TRBD1. This CDR3 is built from 15 residues. Germline V CDR1 and CDR2: SGHVS, FQNEAQ. J lost 8 bases, V lost 4 bases, and 9 bases had no gene match. CDR3 amino acids: CASSSDRGPTDEQFF. The CDR3 DNA sequence: TGTGCCAGCAGCTCGGACAGGGGTCCTACCGATGAGCAGTTCTTC.

The sample holds many counts of this clonotype. This sequence joins TRBV5-1 and TRBJ1-2; D is perhaps TRBD1 (6 bases). This CDR3 contains 13 residues. The V gene's germline CDR1 is SGHRS and CDR2 YFSETQ. V dropped 0 bases and J dropped 6 bases, with 9 bases sitting between them. The CDR3 DNA reads TGCGCCAGCAGCTTGGCAGGGGTCCATGGCTACACCTTC. Translated, it gives CASSLAGVHGYTF.

This clonotype was seen at least ten times. The chain couples TRBV5-1 to TRBJ2-3; 10 bases line up with TRBD2. CDR1 is SGHRS, CDR2 YFSETQ, per germline. This CDR3 is 18 amino acids long. J gave up 1 base and V 1 base, and 9 bases lay outside the gene matches. This CDR3 reads CASSLFDLAGGRTDTQYF. The CDR3 DNA follows: TGCGCCAGCAGCTTGTTCGACTTAGCGGGGGGCCGCACAGATACGCAGTATTTT. Complete variable domain (other parts from reference TRBV5-1 and TRBJ2-3): KAGVTQTPRYLIKTRGQQVTLSCSPISGHRSVSWYQQTPGQGLQFLFEYFSETQRNKGNFPGRFSGRQFSNSRSEMNVSTLELGDSALYLCASSLFDLAGGRTDTQYFGPGTRLTVL.

This clonotype occurred a few times. The rearrangement uses TRBV24-1 and TRBJ2-7; tentatively, D is TRBD1 (6 bases). Trimming shortened V by 10 bases and J by 3 bases, and 18 bases separated the two germline ends. This CDR3 is built from 14 residues. Germline lookup yields CDR1 KGHDR and CDR2 SFDVKD. CDR3 residues: CATRRGRGDYEQYF. The CDR3 DNA is TGTGCCACACGAAGAGGCAGGGGAGACTACGAGCAGTACTTC.